The clone carrying this T cell receptor beta chain has ten or more counts. TCRdb fed the 5' RACE reads into MiXCR, producing one record per CDR3 protein. Altogether 150,000 to 200,000 distinct CDR3 sequences are present, roughly 18% being singletons, with the ten largest covering roughly 4%. Losses at the gene ends were 5 bases for V and 2 bases for J; bases not matched to a gene: 4. The CDR3 covers 15 residues. CDR1 and CDR2 (germline): DFQATT, SNEGSKA (reference sequence). These data come from a study of CD8 T cells in ankylosing spondylitis. The sample consisted of blood, either unsorted or a sorted T cell fraction (not recorded which). This TCR was recovered from a male donor under 35 with ankylosing spondylitis or in good health (not recorded which). The gene calls are TRBV20-1 and TRBJ2-7; TRBD2 matches 15 bases. CDR3 bases: TGCAGTGCTTTTGGACTAGCGGGAGGGACCTACGAGCAGTACTTC. Translated, it gives CSAFGLAGGTYEQYF.